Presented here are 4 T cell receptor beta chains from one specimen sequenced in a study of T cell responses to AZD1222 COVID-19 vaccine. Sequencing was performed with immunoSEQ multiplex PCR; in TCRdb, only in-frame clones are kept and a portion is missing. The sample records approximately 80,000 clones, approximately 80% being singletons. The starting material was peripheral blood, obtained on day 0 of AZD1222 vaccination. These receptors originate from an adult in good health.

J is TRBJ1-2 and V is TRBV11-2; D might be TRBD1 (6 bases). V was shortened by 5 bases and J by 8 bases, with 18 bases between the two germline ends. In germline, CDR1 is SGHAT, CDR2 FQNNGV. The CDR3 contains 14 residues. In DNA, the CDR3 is TGTGCCAGCAGCCCAAGACAGGCTCGGACGGGCTACACCTTC. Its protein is CASSPRQARTGYTF.

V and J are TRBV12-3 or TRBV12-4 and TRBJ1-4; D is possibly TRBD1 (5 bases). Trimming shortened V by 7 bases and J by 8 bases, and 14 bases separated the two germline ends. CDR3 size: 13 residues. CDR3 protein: CASTRDSHEKLFF. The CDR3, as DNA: TGTGCCAGCACCCGAGACAGTCACGAAAAACTGTTTTTT.

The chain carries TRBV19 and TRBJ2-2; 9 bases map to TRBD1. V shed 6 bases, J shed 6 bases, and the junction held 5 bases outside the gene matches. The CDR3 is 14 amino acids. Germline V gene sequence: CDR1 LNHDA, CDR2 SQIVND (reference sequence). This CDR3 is CASSTQGASGELFF. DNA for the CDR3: TGTGCCAGTAGCACACAGGGGGCGTCCGGGGAGCTGTTTTTT. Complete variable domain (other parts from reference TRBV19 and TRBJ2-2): DGGITQSPKYLFRKEGQNVTLSCEQNLNHDAMYWYRQDPGQGLRLIYYSQIVNDFQKGDIAEGYSVSREKKESFPLTVTSAQKNPTAFYLCASSTQGASGELFFGEGSRLTVL.

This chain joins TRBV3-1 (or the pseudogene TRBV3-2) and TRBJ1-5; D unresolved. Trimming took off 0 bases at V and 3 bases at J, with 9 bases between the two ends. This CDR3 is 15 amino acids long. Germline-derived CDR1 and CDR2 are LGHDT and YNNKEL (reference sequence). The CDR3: CASSQDLASNQPQHF. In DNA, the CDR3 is TGTGCCAGCAGCCAAGATCTGGCCTCCAATCAGCCCCAGCATTTT.